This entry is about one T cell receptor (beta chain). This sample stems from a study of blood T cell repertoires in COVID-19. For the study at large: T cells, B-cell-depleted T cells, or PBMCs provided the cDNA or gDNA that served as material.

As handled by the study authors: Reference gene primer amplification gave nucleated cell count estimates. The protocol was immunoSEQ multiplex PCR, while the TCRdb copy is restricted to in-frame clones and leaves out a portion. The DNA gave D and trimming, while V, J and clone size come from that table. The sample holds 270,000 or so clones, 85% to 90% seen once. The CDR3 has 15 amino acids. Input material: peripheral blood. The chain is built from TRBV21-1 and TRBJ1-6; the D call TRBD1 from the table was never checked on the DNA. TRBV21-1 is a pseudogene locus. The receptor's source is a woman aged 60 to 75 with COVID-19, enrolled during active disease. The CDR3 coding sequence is TGTGCCAGCAGCAAACAACAGGGGGCTCGTTCACCCCTCCACTTT. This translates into CASSKQQGARSPLHF.